This T cell receptor (beta chain) was sequenced in a study of identical twins. From the 5' RACE reads, TCRdb called clonotypes with MiXCR, one entry per CDR3 protein. The sample holds 350,000 to 450,000 distinct CDR3 sequences; about a fifth are singletons and the top ten take 9.5% to 15%. This clonotype was seen a handful of times. This CDR3 is 16 amino acids long. Germline V gene sequence: CDR1 MNHEY, CDR2 SMNVEV (reference sequence). Trimming removed 2 bases at V and 4 bases at J, with 15 bases between. Material for sequencing was naive T cells sorted from blood. This chain links TRBV27 with TRBJ2-1; no reliable D call. This clonotype was obtained from a man aged 45-60 years in good health. CDR3 in DNA: TGTGCCAGCAGTTTAGCGCTGACCGAGGTGTACAATGAGCAGTTCTTC. Translated: CASSLALTEVYNEQFF.